This TCR beta chain was sequenced for a study of cytomegalovirus exposure and HLA in healthy donors. Researchers ran the PCR with 60 Vbeta and 13 Jbeta primers. Data came from immunoSEQ multiplex PCR; TCRdb stores just in-frame clones and leaves some out. Here the sample table reports 130,000 or so clones. Germline CDR1 reads SGHTA; CDR2 reads FQGTGA. The CDR3 is 14 amino acids. The germline V and J ends were trimmed by 1 base and 8 bases, with 12 bases remaining between them. Material: PBMCs. The chain couples TRBV7-3 to TRBJ1-3; TRBD1 is a possible D gene (5 bases). The clonotype originates from a woman aged 40 to 50 in good health and CMV-seronegative. CDR3: CASSLSAGLDTIYF. Written as DNA, the CDR3 is TGTGCCAGCAGCTTAAGTGCAGGGCTCGACACCATATATTTT.